This TCR beta chain was sequenced for a study of blood T cell repertoires in COVID-19. Looking at the study overall: Specimens from acute and convalescent COVID-19 originated in the United States, Italy and Spain. In each case, the material was cDNA or gDNA derived from T cells, B-cell-depleted T cells, or PBMCs.

The table came from immunoSEQ multiplex PCR; TCRdb's copy has only in-frame clones and leaves some out. In the table there are some 260,000 clones, around 80% of which are singletons. The sample taken for sequencing was PBMCs or T cells enriched from blood (not recorded which). The source of this sequence is a man under 40 with acute COVID-19.

The CDR3 sequence is CASSPAGGRGLEYV. The CDR3 nucleotides are TGTGCCAGCAGCCCCGCCGGGGGTAGGGGTTTGGAGTACGTC. V and J are TRBV27 and TRBJ2-7, with a weak D call TRBD2 (6 bases). Trimming removed 6 bases from V and 11 bases from J, with 23 bases in between. Germline CDR1 MNHEY, CDR2 SMNVEV (reference sequence). This CDR3 contains 14 residues.